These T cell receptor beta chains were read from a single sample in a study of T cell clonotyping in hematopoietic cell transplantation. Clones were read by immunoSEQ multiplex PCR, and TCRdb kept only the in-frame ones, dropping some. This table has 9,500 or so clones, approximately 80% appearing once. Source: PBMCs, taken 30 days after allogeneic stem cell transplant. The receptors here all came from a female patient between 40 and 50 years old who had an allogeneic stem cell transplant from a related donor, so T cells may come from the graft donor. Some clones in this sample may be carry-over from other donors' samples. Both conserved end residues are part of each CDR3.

CDR3 protein: CASSQGQGASEAFF
V gene: TRBV11-2

CDR3 protein: CASSPGVLAGVDTQYF
V gene: TRBV9

CDR3 protein: CASSRDRGFGYTF
V gene: TRBV7-9

CDR3 protein: CASRRDRANSPLHF
V gene: TRBV27

CDR3 protein: CASSLARGGSEQYF
V gene: TRBV7-6

CDR3 protein: CASSQLFQGAKVETYEQYF
V gene: TRBV14

CDR3 protein: CASSPNSLISYNEQFF
V gene: TRBV18

CDR3 protein: CATSRDIQGSEQFF
V gene: TRBV15

CDR3 protein: CASSLRDRGLEQYF
V gene: TRBV14

CDR3 protein: CASSRDFQETQYF
V gene: TRBV19

CDR3 protein: CASSSAGGEEETQYF
V gene: TRBV7-2

CDR3 protein: CASSLRSVSYNEQFF
V gene: TRBV7-2

CDR3 protein: CASSPGGRADEQYF
V gene: TRBV9

CDR3 protein: CASSATGTRTVDTIYF
V gene: TRBV7-9

CDR3 protein: CASSLSRTDTQYF
V gene: TRBV9

CDR3 protein: CASSSPGQGYEQYF
V gene: TRBV5-6

CDR3 protein: CASSLTLQAGGPSGEQYF
V gene: TRBV18

CDR3 protein: CASSLVKGYWTEAFF
V gene: TRBV5-5

CDR3 protein: CASSSLSGSAEQFF
V gene: TRBV7-7

CDR3 protein: CASSPLGGQPQHF
V gene: TRBV18

CDR3 protein: CASSDQRPQETQYF
V gene: TRBV25-1

CDR3 protein: CASSFNILGDNEQFF
V gene: TRBV13

CDR3 protein: CASSPGTGELFF
V gene: TRBV18

CDR3 protein: CASSQGASGAPAQYF
V gene: TRBV4-2

CDR3 protein: CASSFTGGYGYTF
V gene: TRBV6-5

CDR3 protein: CASSLANRALDGYTF
V gene: TRBV7-9

CDR3 protein: CASSEGQFQPQHF
V gene: TRBV2

CDR3 protein: CASSLSGTADTQYF
V gene: TRBV11-2

CDR3 protein: CASRVAGGTSEQFF
V gene: TRBV27

CDR3 protein: CAASRDGRNTEAFF
V gene: TRBV4-1

CDR3 protein: CASSLRGTGEREKLFF
V gene: TRBV11-3

CDR3 protein: CASRIPGQGNYGYTF
V gene: TRBV19

CDR3 protein: CASSLGEASGNTIYF
V gene: TRBV11-2

CDR3 protein: CASSRGQGYTEAFF
V gene: TRBV5-1

CDR3 protein: CASSLDRGRDWTGELFF
V gene: TRBV7-2

CDR3 protein: CASSAAETYEQYF
V gene: TRBV6-4

CDR3 protein: CASTPEGITGELFF
V gene: TRBV7-7

CDR3 protein: CASSASNEQFF
V gene: TRBV7-9

CDR3 protein: CASSIDWTGFLEGQYF
V gene: TRBV19

CDR3 protein: CASSSGLAGGQETQYF
V gene: TRBV27

CDR3 protein: CASSLGEVSGELFF
V gene: TRBV5-6

CDR3 protein: CASSALAETDTQYF
V gene: TRBV10-1

CDR3 protein: CASSMFNTEAFF
V gene: TRBV19

CDR3 protein: CASSPPGTVTGELFF
V gene: TRBV18

CDR3 protein: CASSLQLGIGLSPYNEQFF
V gene: TRBV7-6